Below, one TCR beta chain is given with its context. Its antigen remains unidentified. No much larger clonotype is one base removed from it; base qualities were not supplied. Libraries were built with 5' RACE. The instrument given in TCRdb is Illumina HiSeq 2500. A second roughly 7 to 11 cycle PCR used a sample-barcoded 5' primer and a J-beta primer mix. A unique molecular identifier was introduced onto each TCR beta cDNA molecule by a template-switch 5' adaptor carrying 12 random nucleotides. Each sample yielded at least 2.5 million CDR3-containing paired-end reads. All of the RNA was converted into first-strand cDNA using the Mint cDNA synthesis kit, with a TRBC-specific oligonucleotide serving as the primer. All cDNA was treated with uracil-DNA glycosylase and then went through a first 18-cycle PCR with the universal primers M1SS and BC2_uni_R. Processing in the source paper ran as follows. Each sample was normalized by randomly selecting 1 million high-quality reads, each carrying a distinct molecular identifier. Instead of being binned into consensus sequences, reads with shared molecular identifiers were discarded. MiTCR, run with a Q25 quality threshold and the strictest error-elimination algorithm, handled CDR3 identification, clonotype clustering and error correction. A nonparametric unseen species model using Euler transformation provided a lower-bound estimate of total TCR beta diversity. TCRdb redid the processing of the public reads, applying fastp at Q25 and MiXCR, and retained in-frame beta chains. Rows matching on CDR3 protein sequence are summarized as one entry with the most common DNA and genes. The V and J calls come from TCRdb's annotation, not from the publication. This sample holds about 1.4 million distinct CDR3 sequences; almost 60% were observed only once. The ten largest make up about 6.3% of the sample.

This sample was included in a study of blood T cells in healthy people across ages (dated by TCRdb to the mid-2010s). Notes on the research overall: In model experiments, roughly one uniquely barcoded TCR beta cDNA molecule per two T cells was captured by template switching. Age-related changes in TCR beta repertoire diversity were measured in the study by deep sequencing normalized with unique cDNA molecular identifiers. The study analyzed two additional independent replicas of 1 million unique cDNA reads from the same blood draw for two donors, one aged 18 to 30 and one aged 80 or older. Donors of different ages were randomly distributed across sequencing lanes to avoid experimental bias. Donors were grouped into four age groups: young (average 16 years), middle-aged (roughly 38), aged (over 55) and long-lived (around 82). On the study overall, not on this receptor specifically: Observed TCR beta diversity per million T cells fell roughly linearly with age, and a significant reduction was already apparent by age approximately 40. Conclusive comparison of naive and antigen-experienced compartments was prevented by the profiling of bulk unsorted PBMCs. Because donor CMV infection status was unknown, age-related changes in expanded clonotypes were potentially confounded. Total diversity estimates from one million sequenced T cells were considered lower bounds and underestimates. The percentage of naive T cells measured by flow cytometry correlated strongly with observed TCR beta diversity. The long-lived group showed more naive CD4+ T cells, fewer expanded clones and increased TCR diversity than the aged group, suggesting age selection.

Donors were a few dozen systemically healthy Caucasian individuals from Russia aged 6 to 90 years. About 9.1 milliliters of peripheral blood were collected from each donor into EDTA-treated Vacutainer tubes. Ficoll-Paque density-gradient centrifugation was used to isolate PBMCs, with at least 7 million per sample. Trizol reagent was used to extract total RNA from PBMCs, with at least 5 micrograms per sample. For every donor, an aliquot of PBMCs went through flow cytometry to measure the percentages of naive CD45RAhigh/CD27high T cells. Trimming removed 4 bases from V and 3 bases from J, leaving 13 bases between the germline ends. As encoded in the germline V gene, CDR1 is MGHRA while CDR2 is YSYEKL. CDR3 length: 14 amino acids, cysteine to phenylalanine. Just CDR3 DNA is preserved here, 42 bases in frame from base 1.

The origin of this receptor is a man aged 18-30 years in good health. The sequencing input was blood. The V and J genes are TRBV4-1 and TRBJ2-7; a tentative D call is TRBD1 (6 bases match). The CDR3: CASSPLGANYEQYF. The DNA reads TGCGCCAGCAGCCCCTTGGGGGCGAACTACGAGCAGTACTTC.